The 5 T cell receptor beta chains reported below all come from one sample, sequenced in a study of cytomegalovirus exposure and HLA in healthy donors. 60 Vbeta and 13 Jbeta primers were used in PCR. The method was immunoSEQ multiplex PCR; TCRdb's version includes in-frame clones alone and lacks a portion of them. The data contain 120,000 or so clones, roughly three quarters of them seen just once; the ten biggest clones take up roughly 10%. Sequences were obtained from PBMCs. These receptors came from a man aged 25-40 years in good health and CMV-seropositive.

This chain links TRBV7-2 with TRBJ2-6, with unresolved D. The CDR3 totals 14 residues. The V gene lost 2 bases and the J gene lost 4 bases, with 6 bases spanning the gap. The germline V gene has CDR1 SGHTA and CDR2 FQGNSA. The CDR3 loop reads CASSLNAGANVLTF. CDR3 nucleotide sequence: TGTGCCAGCAGCTTAAATGCGGGGGCCAACGTCCTGACTTTC.

This clone was seen a handful of times. The CDR3 sequence is CASTKNRGGHRITDTQYF. In nucleotides, the CDR3 is TGTGCCAGTACTAAAAACCGGGGGGGTCACCGTATCACAGATACGCAGTATTTT. The V call is TRBV19, the J call TRBJ2-3, with 8 bases matching TRBD2. This CDR3 spans 18 amino acids. J was trimmed by 2 bases and V by 7 bases; bases with no gene match: 17. The germline CDR1 and CDR2 sequences are LNHDA and SQIVND (reference sequence).

The chain combines TRBV4-1 with TRBJ2-1; 8 bases are shared with TRBD2. The CDR3 length is 17 residues. Germline V gene lookup returns CDR1 MGHRA and CDR2 YSYEKL. V lost 5 bases to trimming and J lost 1 base; unmatched junction nucleotides: 10. CDR3 sequence (DNA): TGCGCCAGCAGCTTGACGGGGGGGATAGGGTCCTACAATGAGCAGTTCTTC. It specifies CASSLTGGIGSYNEQFF.

The J gene is TRBJ2-7, the V gene TRBV4-3, with TRBD2 matching 9 bases. After removal of 0 bases from V and 0 bases from J, the junction contained 3 bases not matched to a gene. The CDR3 totals 16 residues. Per the germline V gene, CDR1 is LGHNA and CDR2 is YSLEER. The CDR3 nucleotides are TGCGCCAGCAGCCAAGAAGAGACTAGCGGCTCCTACGAGCAGTACTTC. Protein sequence: CASSQEETSGSYEQYF.

This clone is a singleton in its sample. The chain joins TRBV15 to TRBJ1-3, with 8 nucleotides matching TRBD1. CDR3 length: 18 residues. V trimming: 4 bases; J trimming: 1 base; junction bases outside the gene matches: 12. Germline values: CDR1 LNHNV, CDR2 YYDKDF (reference sequence). The CDR3 DNA reads as TGTGCCACCAGCACCACACAACAACAGGGGGGGTCTGGAAACACCATATATTTT. Its protein product is CATSTTQQQGGSGNTIYF.